This T cell receptor (beta chain) was obtained from a study of Tregs in tolerant kidney transplant recipients. The repertoire was sequenced with immunoSEQ multiplex PCR; TCRdb's copy has only in-frame clones and lacks some. There are about 73,000 clones in the sample; 85% to 95% occur only once, and approximately 0.37% lies in the top ten. Trimming pared 3 bases from V and 0 bases from J, leaving 9 bases between. This CDR3 is built from 14 residues. Per germline, CDR1 LNHDA and CDR2 SQIVND (reference sequence). The chain carries TRBV19 and TRBJ2-7; no clear D gene. The receptor comes from a human donor who received a combined kidney and bone marrow transplant. The sample consisted of Tregs from blood, taken before the transplant. CDR3 loop: CASSIGRNSYEQYF. In DNA, the CDR3 is TGTGCCAGTAGTATCGGTAGAAACTCCTACGAGCAGTACTTC.